A selection of T cell receptor beta chains follows, all from one sample in a study of identical twins. MiXCR, applied by TCRdb to the 5' RACE reads, yields one record per CDR3 protein. The sample lists 200,000 to 250,000 distinct CDR3 sequences, roughly 7% occurring once. Separately, the same data were catalogued under a study of yellow fever vaccine responses in identical twins.

The sample was memory (CD45RO+) T cells sorted from blood. The source is a woman aged 18-30 years in good health. The CDR3 runs from the conserved cysteine through the conserved F or W. Fields, in order: J gene, D gene, clone size, V gene, CDR3 DNA, CDR3 protein. D genes are given only for firm matches. Size is stated for part of the rows, as once, few or many counts, or as a class when the clone is expanded.

TRBJ2-2 NA few TRBV6-1 TGTGCCAGCATCCTAGGGGTTTCTTCGAACACCGGGGAGCTGTTTTTT CASILGVSSNTGELFF
TRBJ1-5 TRBD1 NA TRBV5-5 TGTGCCAGCAGCGGAGACGGACAGGGGTCTCAGCCCCAGCATTTT CASSGDGQGSQPQHF
TRBJ2-5 NA many TRBV5-1 TGCGCCAGCAGCTCGGGACATAAGGAAGAGACCCAGTACTTC CASSSGHKEETQYF
TRBJ2-5 NA NA TRBV7-7 TGTGCCAGCAGCTTAGGACAGACAGCCCAAGAGACCCAGTACTTC CASSLGQTAQETQYF
TRBJ2-2 NA NA TRBV6-2/TRBV6-3 TGTGCCAGCAGTTACTCGACAGGCCCCACCGGGGAGCTGTTTTTT CASSYSTGPTGELFF
TRBJ2-1 TRBD2 many TRBV7-6 TGTGCCAGCAGCCGACTAGCGGGAGGTACCTACAATGAGCAGTTCTTC CASSRLAGGTYNEQFF
TRBJ2-2 NA many TRBV29-1 TGCAGCGTCCAAAACACCGGGGAGCTGTTTTTT CSVQNTGELFF
TRBJ2-6 NA many TRBV5-1 TGCGCCAGCAGCTTGGTCGTGACTGGGGCCAACGTCCTGACTTTC CASSLVVTGANVLTF
TRBJ2-5 NA many TRBV28 TGTGCCAGCAGTACCAAGACAGGCAAGCAAGAGACCCAGTACTTC CASSTKTGKQETQYF
TRBJ2-3 TRBD2 NA TRBV20-1 TGCAGTGCCCGGATGGCGGGAGACACAGATACGCAGTATTTT CSARMAGDTDTQYF
TRBJ2-7 TRBD2 NA TRBV20-1 TGCAGTGCTCCCCGGACTAGCGGGAGGGAGCAGTACTTC CSAPRTSGREQYF
TRBJ1-1 TRBD1 many TRBV20-1 TGCAGTGCAACGACAGGGGCGACTGAAGCTTTCTTT CSATTGATEAFF
TRBJ2-6 NA NA TRBV20-1 TGCAGTGCTAGAGGTGGGGCCAACGTCCTGACTTTC CSARGGANVLTF
TRBJ1-2 TRBD1 many TRBV28 TGTGCCAGCAGTCAAAGAGACAGGGCACTCTATGGCTACACCTTC CASSQRDRALYGYTF
TRBJ2-2 TRBD1 few TRBV28 TGTGCCAGCTGTCAAGTTTCGAGACAGGGGAGTGGGGAGCTGTTTTTT CASCQVSRQGSGELFF
TRBJ2-3 TRBD2 few TRBV10-3 TGTGCCATCAGTGACCGCGGGGGGAGCACAGATACGCAGTATTTT CAISDRGGSTDTQYF
TRBJ2-3 TRBD2 few TRBV5-5 TGTGCCAGCAGCTTGTTTTCCGGGGGGGCGAGGGGCACAGATACGCAGTATTTT CASSLFSGGARGTDTQYF
TRBJ1-2 NA NA TRBV28 TGTGCCAGCAGTTTAGGGGTTGGGGGGGGAGGGCGAAATGGCTACACCTTC CASSLGVGGGGRNGYTF
TRBJ1-2 NA few TRBV28 TGTGCCAGCAGTTTGTATGGGCGGGTCTATGGCTACACCTTC CASSLYGRVYGYTF
TRBJ1-5 NA many TRBV10-3 TGTGCCATCAGTGAGTCGGGGGGAGGCAATCAGCCCCAGCATTTT CAISESGGGNQPQHF
TRBJ2-5 NA NA TRBV7-2 TGTGCCAGCAGCTTAGCGATGGGGCGAGAGACCCAGTACTTC CASSLAMGRETQYF
TRBJ2-5 NA NA TRBV5-1 TGCGCCAGCAGCGTGAAGGATGGCCAAGAGACCCAGTACTTC CASSVKDGQETQYF
TRBJ2-2 NA many TRBV10-3 TGTGCCATCCGCAGCCACCAGAACACCGGGGAGCTGTTTTTT CAIRSHQNTGELFF
TRBJ1-6 TRBD1 NA TRBV14 TGTGCCAGCAGCCAGCGACAGGGTTATTCACCCCTCCACTTT CASSQRQGYSPLHF
TRBJ2-3 TRBD1 many TRBV6-4 TGTGCCAGCAGTGACTCAGGGGGCGGCACAGATACGCAGTATTTT CASSDSGGGTDTQYF
TRBJ1-5 TRBD1 many TRBV24-1 TGTGCCACCGAGACAGGGGGCCCAAATCAGCCCCAGCATTTT CATETGGPNQPQHF
TRBJ2-1 NA few TRBV5-1 TGCGCCAGCAGAACGGGGGGCGGGAGCTCCTACAATGAGCAGTTCTTC CASRTGGGSSYNEQFF
TRBJ2-1 NA NA TRBV11-2 TGTGCCAGCAGCCCGGGGACATTCCATAGCTCCTACAATGAGCAGTTCTTC CASSPGTFHSSYNEQFF
TRBJ2-7 NA many TRBV20-1 TGCAGTGCTAGGGTACCGGGACTCAACACCTACGAGCAGTACTTC CSARVPGLNTYEQYF
TRBJ2-3 TRBD2 NA TRBV7-6 TGTGCCAGCAGCCAAGGACTAGCGGGGGGCTCTAGCACAGATACGCAGTATTTT CASSQGLAGGSSTDTQYF